This TCR beta chain was obtained from a study of T-cell memory formation after mild COVID-19. Details on this clonotype: Antigen specificity is unknown.

Findings and caveats of the study: Contracting CD4+ clones lay largely in CM and EM, with CD8+ ones residing in EMRA. Balance between CD4 and CD8 was seen in clones contracting day 15 to 85, and a CD4+ lean was seen in later expanders.

Amplification by 5'RACE using constant-segment primers produced TCR alpha and TCR beta cDNA libraries that carried sample barcodes and UMIs. One entry per CDR3 protein, called by TCRdb with MiXCR from the 5' RACE reads. The repertoire includes 450,000 to 700,000 distinct CDR3 sequences, around 17% of them detected once, and 12% sits in the top ten. The V and J ends lost 3 bases and 3 bases, in that order; junction bases with no gene match: 5. The CDR3 is made up of 15 amino acids. Germline CDR1 reads DFQATT; CDR2 reads SNEGSKA (reference sequence). The sample was PBMCs or a T cell subset sorted from them (not recorded which). This receptor was taken from an adult woman who had mild COVID-19 (a few samples of this study predate the infection). Cell type and time point are not known. This chain joins TRBV20-1 and TRBJ2-2; TRBD2 aligns across 9 bases. The CDR3, as DNA: TGCAGTGCTAGGGTTAGCGGGAGAGACACCGGGGAGCTGTTTTTT. The encoded protein is CSARVSGRDTGELFF.